The clone carrying this T cell receptor beta chain was detected ten times or more. Its specificity is unknown. These data come from a study of blood T cells in healthy people across ages. Germline CDR1 is DFQATT and CDR2 is SNEGSKA (reference sequence). Losses at the gene ends were 2 bases for V and 5 bases for J; bases not matched to a gene: 4. CDR3 size: 14 residues. The second PCR ran about 6 to 12 cycles with a sample-barcoded 5' primer and J-beta primers. TCRdb passed the 5' RACE reads through MiXCR, listing each CDR3 protein once. In the table there are 700,000 to 950,000 distinct CDR3 sequences, roughly 47% of which are singletons. Healthy Caucasian individuals from Russia aged 6 to 90 were enrolled as donors. Study-level points and caveats: Diversity figures derived from one million T cells were judged to underestimate the true value. Versus aged donors, long-lived donors had higher diversity and more naive CD4+ cells.

This chain connects TRBV20-1 to TRBJ2-1, with 9 bases identical to TRBD2. The source material was blood. The TCR comes from a woman aged 55-69 years in good health. CDR3 loop: CSARLAGHNNEQFF. CDR3 DNA sequence: TGCAGTGCTAGACTAGCGGGGCATAACAATGAGCAGTTCTTC.